This T cell receptor beta chain was recovered during a study of CD8 T cells in Susac syndrome. In germline, CDR1 is MNHNS, CDR2 SASEGT. CDR3 size: 14 residues. The V gene end was trimmed by 4 bases and the J gene end by 2 bases; junction bases not matched to a gene: 0. Random-hexamer reverse transcription was applied to roughly 0.5 to 1 ug RNA. A single record per CDR3 protein comes from TCRdb applying MiXCR to the immunoSEQ multiplex PCR reads. Of 130,000 to 150,000 distinct CDR3 sequences in the sample, approximately 93% were seen once. The receptor was derived from a human donor in good health. This chain connects TRBV6-1 to TRBJ2-7; TRBD2 matches at 12 bases. Sequencing was performed on CD4+ T cells from PBMCs. In DNA, the CDR3 is TGTGCCAGCAGTGCTAGCGGGAGGGCCTACGAGCAGTACTTC. It specifies CASSASGRAYEQYF.